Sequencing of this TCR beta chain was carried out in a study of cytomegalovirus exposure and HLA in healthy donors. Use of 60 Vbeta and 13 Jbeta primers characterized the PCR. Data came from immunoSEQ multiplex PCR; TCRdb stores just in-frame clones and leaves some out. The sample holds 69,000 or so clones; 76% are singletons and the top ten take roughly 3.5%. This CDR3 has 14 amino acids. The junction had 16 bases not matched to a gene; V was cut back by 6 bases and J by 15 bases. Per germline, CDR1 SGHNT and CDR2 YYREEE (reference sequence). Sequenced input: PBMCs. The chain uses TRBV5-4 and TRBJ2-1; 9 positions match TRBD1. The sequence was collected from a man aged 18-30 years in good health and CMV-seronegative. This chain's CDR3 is CASTQGTIDRGGFF. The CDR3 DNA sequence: TGTGCCAGCACCCAGGGTACTATTGACAGGGGGGGGTTCTTC.